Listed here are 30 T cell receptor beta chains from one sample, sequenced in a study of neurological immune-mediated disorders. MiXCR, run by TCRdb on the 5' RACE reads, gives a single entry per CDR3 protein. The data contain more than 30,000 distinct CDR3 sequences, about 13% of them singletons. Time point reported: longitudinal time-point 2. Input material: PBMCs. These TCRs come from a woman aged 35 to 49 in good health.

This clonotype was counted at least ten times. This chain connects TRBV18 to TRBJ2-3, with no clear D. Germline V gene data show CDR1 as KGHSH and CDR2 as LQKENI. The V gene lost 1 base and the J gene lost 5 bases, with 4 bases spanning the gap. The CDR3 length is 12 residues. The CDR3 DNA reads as TGTGCCAGCTCACCACGAGAAGATACGCAGTATTTT. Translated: CASSPREDTQYF. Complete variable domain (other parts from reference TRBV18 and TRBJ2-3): NAGVMQNPRHLVRRRGQEARLRCSPMKGHSHVYWYRQLPEEGLKFMVYLQKENIIDESGMPKERFSAEFPKEGPSILRIQQVVRGDSAAYFCASSPREDTQYFGPGTRLTVL.

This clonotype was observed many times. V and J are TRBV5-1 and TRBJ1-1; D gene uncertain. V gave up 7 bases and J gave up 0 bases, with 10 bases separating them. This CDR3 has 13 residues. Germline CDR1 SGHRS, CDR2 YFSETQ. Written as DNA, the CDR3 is TGCGCCAGCTTGGCAGGTATGAACACTGAAGCTTTCTTT. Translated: CASLAGMNTEAFF.

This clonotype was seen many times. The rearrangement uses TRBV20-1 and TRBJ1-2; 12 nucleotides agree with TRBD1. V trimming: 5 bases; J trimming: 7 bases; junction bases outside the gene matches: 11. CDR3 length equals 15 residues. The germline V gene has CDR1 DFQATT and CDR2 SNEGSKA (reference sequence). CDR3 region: CSAFGAPGQGAGYTF. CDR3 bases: TGCAGTGCTTTCGGCGCTCCGGGACAGGGGGCTGGCTACACCTTC.

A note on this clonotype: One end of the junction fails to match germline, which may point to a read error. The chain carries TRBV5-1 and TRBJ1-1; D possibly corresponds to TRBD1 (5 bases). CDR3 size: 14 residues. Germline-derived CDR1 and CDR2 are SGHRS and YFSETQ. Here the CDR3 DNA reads TGCGCCAGTAGACTTGGGTCAGGGCAAACTGAAGCTCTCTTT. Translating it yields CASRLGSGQTEALF.

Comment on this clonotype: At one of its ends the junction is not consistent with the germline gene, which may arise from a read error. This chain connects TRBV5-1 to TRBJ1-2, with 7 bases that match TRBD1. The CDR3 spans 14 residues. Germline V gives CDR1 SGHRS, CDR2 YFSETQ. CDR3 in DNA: TGCACCAGCAGCTTGGTACAGGGGCACTATGGCTACACCTTC. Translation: CTSSLVQGHYGYTF.

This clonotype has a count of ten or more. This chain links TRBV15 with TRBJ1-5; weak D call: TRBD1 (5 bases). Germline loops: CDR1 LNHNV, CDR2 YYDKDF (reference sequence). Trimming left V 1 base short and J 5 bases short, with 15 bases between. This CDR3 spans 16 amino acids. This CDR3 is CATSRVPPDRDQPQHF. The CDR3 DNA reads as TGTGCCACCAGCAGAGTCCCCCCCGACAGAGATCAGCCCCAGCATTTT.

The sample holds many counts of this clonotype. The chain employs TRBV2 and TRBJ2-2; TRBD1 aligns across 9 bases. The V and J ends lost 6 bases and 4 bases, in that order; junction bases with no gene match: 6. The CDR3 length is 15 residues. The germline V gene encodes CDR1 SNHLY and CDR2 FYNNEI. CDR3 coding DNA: TGTGCCAGCAGACAGGGGGCCACGGGCACCGGGGAGCTGTTTTTT. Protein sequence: CASRQGATGTGELFF.

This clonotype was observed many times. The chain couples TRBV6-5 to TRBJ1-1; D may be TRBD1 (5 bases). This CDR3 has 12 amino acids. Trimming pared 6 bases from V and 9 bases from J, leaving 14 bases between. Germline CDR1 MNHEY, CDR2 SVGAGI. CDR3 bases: TGTGCCAGCAGCGGAGGGACGGTAAAAGCTTTCTTT. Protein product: CASSGGTVKAFF.

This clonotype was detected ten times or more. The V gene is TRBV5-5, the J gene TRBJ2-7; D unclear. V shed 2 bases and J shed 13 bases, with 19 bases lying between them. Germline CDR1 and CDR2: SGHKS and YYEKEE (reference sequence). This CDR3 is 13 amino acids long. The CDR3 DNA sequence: TGTGCCAGCAGCTTACGTCCTCCGGCCGAGCCCTACTTC. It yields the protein CASSLRPPAEPYF.

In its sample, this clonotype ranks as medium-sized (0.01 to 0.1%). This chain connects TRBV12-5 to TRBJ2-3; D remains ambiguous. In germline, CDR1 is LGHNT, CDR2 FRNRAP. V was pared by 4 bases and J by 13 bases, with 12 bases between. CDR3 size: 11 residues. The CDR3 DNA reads TGTGCTAGTGGTTACGCCCGGGCCAAGTATTTT. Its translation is CASGYARAKYF.

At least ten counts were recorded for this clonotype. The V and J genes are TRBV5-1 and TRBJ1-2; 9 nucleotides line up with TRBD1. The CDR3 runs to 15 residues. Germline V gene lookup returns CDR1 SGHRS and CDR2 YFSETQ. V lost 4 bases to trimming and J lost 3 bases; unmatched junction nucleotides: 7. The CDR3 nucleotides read TGCGCCAGCAGCCCCACAGGGGGCACGGACTATGGCTACACCTTC. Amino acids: CASSPTGGTDYGYTF.

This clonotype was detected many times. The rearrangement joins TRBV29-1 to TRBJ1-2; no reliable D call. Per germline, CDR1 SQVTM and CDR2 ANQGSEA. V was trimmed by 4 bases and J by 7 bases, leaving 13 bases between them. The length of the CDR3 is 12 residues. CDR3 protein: CSVVESLGGYTF. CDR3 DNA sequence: TGCAGCGTTGTTGAGAGCCTTGGTGGCTACACCTTC.

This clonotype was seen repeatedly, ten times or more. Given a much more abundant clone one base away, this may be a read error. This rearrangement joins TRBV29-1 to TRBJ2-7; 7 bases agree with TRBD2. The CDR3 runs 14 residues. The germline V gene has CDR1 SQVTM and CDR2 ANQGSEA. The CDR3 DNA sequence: TGCGGCGTCTGGGAGGGACGGTCCTCCTACGAGCAGTACTTC. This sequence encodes CGVWEGRSSYEQYF.

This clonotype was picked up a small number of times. The CDR3 DNA reads as TGTGCCAGCTCACCTCGGGCCTCCCACATGAACACTGAAGCTTTCTTT. This sequence encodes CASSPRASHMNTEAFF. V is TRBV18 and J is TRBJ1-1; unclear D gene. Germline CDR1 is KGHSH and CDR2 is LQKENI. Trimming shortened V by 3 bases and J by 0 bases, and 14 bases separated the two germline ends. CDR3 length: 16 amino acids.

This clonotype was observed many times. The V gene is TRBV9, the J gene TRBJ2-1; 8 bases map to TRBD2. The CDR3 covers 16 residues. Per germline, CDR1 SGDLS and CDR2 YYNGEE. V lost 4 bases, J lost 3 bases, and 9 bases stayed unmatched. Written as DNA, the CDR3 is TGTGCCAGCAGCTCCCGGCGGCGGGAGGACTACAATGAGCAGTTCTTC. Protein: CASSSRRREDYNEQFF.

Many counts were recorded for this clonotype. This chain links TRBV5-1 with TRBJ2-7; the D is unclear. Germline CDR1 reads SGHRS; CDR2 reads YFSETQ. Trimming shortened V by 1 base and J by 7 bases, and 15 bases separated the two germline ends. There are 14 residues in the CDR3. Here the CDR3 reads CASSLTPANLEQYF. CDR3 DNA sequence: TGCGCCAGCAGCTTGACGCCTGCCAATCTAGAGCAGTACTTC.

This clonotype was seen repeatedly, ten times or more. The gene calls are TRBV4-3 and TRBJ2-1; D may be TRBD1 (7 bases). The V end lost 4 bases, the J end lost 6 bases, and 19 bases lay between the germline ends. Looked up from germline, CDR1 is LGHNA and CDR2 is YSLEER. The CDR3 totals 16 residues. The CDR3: CASSPLVGGQTNEQFF. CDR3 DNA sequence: TGCGCCAGCAGCCCTCTGGTGGGGGGACAGACCAATGAGCAGTTCTTC.

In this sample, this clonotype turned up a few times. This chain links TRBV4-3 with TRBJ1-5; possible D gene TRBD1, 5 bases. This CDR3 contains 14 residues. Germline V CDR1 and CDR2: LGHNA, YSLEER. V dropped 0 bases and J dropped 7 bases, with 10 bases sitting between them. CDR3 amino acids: CASSQDGGYQPQHF. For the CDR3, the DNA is TGCGCCAGCAGCCAAGATGGGGGGTACCAGCCCCAGCATTTT.

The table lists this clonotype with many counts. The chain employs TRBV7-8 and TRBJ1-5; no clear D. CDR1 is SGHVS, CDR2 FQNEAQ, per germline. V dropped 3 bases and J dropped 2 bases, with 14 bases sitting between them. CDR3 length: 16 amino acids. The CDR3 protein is CASSFSSWAGNQPQHF. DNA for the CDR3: TGTGCCAGCAGCTTCTCGAGCTGGGCAGGCAATCAGCCCCAGCATTTT.

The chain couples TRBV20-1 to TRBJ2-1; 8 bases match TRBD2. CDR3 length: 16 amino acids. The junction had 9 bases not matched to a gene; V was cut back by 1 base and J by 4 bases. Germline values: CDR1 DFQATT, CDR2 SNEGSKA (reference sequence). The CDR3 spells CSARAEILAEYNEQFF. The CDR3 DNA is TGCAGTGCTAGAGCTGAGATACTAGCGGAATACAATGAGCAGTTCTTC.

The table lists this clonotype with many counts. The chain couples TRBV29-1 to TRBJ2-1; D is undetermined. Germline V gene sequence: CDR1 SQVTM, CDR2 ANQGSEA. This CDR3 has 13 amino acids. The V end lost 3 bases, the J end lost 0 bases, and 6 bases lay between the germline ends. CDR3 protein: CSVERSSYNEQFF. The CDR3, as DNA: TGCAGCGTTGAGAGGAGCTCCTACAATGAGCAGTTCTTC.

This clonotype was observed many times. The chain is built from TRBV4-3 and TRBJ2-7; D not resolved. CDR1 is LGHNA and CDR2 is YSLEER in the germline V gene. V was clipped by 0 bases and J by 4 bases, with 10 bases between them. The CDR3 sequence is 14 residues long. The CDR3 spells CASSQDRRVYEQYF. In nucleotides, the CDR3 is TGCGCCAGCAGCCAAGATCGCAGAGTATACGAGCAGTACTTC.

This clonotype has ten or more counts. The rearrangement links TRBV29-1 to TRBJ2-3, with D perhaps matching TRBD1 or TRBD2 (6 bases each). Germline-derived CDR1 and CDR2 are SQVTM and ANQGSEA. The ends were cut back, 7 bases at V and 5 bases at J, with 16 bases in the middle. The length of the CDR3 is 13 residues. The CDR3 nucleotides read TGCAGCGGGTGGGACGGGGGCTTAGATACGCAGTATTTT. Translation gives CSGWDGGLDTQYF.

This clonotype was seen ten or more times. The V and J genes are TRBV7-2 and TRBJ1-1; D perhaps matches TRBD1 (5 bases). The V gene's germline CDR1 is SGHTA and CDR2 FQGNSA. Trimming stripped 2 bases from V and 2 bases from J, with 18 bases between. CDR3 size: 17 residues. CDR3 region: CASSLWGRARLNTEAFF. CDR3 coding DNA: TGTGCCAGCAGCTTATGGGGCCGGGCCCGCTTAAACACTGAAGCTTTCTTT.

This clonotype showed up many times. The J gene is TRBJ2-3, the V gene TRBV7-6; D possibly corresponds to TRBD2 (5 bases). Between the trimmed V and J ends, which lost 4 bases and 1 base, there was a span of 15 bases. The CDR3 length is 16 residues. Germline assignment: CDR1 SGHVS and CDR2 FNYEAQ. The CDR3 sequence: CASSSRIGLGTDTQYF. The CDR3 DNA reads TGTGCCAGCAGCTCACGAATCGGACTCGGCACAGATACGCAGTATTTT.

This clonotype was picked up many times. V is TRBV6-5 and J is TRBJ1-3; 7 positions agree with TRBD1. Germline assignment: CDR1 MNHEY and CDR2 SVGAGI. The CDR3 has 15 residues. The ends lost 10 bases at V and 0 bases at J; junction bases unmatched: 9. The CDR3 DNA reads TGTGCCACCATACTGGACAGGAACTCTGGAAACACCATATATTTT. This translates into CATILDRNSGNTIYF.

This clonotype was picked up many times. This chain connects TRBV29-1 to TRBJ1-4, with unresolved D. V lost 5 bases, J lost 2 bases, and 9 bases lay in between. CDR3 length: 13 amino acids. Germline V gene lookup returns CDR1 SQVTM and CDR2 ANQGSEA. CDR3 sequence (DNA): TGCAGCGTTACGGTAACCACTAATGAAAAACTGTTTTTT. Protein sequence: CSVTVTTNEKLFF.

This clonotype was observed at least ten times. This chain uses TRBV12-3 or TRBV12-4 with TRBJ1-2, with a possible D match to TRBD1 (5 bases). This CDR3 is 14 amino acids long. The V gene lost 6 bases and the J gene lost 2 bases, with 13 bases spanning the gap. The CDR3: CASSPGQGNYGYTF. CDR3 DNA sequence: TGTGCCAGCAGCCCGGGCCAGGGAAACTATGGCTACACCTTC.

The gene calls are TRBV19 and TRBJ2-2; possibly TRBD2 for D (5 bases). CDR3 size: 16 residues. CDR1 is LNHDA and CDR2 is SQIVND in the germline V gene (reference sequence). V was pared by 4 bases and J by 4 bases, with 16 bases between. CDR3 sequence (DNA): TGTGCCAGTAGTACAGGACCCTTTGCGGGCACCGGGGAGCTGTTTTTT. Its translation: CASSTGPFAGTGELFF.

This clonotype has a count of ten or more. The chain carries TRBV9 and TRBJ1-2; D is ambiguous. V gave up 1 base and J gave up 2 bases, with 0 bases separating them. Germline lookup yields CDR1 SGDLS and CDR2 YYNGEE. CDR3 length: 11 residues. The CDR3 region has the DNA TGTGCCAGCAGCGTAAACTATGGCTACACCTTC. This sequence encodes CASSVNYGYTF.